This T cell receptor (beta chain) is drawn from a study of blood T cell repertoires in COVID-19. Study overall: Acute and convalescent COVID-19 samples came from the United States, Italy and Spain. From T cells, B-cell-depleted T cells, or PBMCs came the material, which was cDNA or gDNA.

The CDR3 has 15 amino acids. In germline, CDR1 is SEHNR, CDR2 FQNEAQ (reference sequence). V was cut by 1 base and J by 1 base, with 7 bases left in between. The table lists this clone with a few counts. Per the original methods: Amplification from reference gene primers served as the basis for estimated nucleated cell counts. Only in-frame clones appear in the TCRdb table, and some are missing; sequencing was by immunoSEQ multiplex PCR. Clonal size and the V and J genes are those of that table, whereas D and trimming came from the DNA. The repertoire holds 310,000 or so clones, with about 88% as singletons.

The TCR was taken from a man aged 70-80 years with acute or convalescent COVID-19. Sequences were obtained from peripheral blood. J is TRBJ1-4 and V is TRBV7-9; tentative D call: TRBD1 (6 bases). CDR3 sequence: CASSLETGTNEKLFF. The CDR3 DNA follows: TGTGCCAGCAGCTTAGAGACAGGAACTAATGAAAAACTGTTTTTT.